The T cell receptor (beta chain) described here comes from a study of T-cell reconstitution after alpha-beta-depleted transplantation in children. Preparation of the TCRbeta library involved a method that used unique molecular identifiers. TCRdb reprocessed the PCR reads via MiXCR and lists one record per CDR3 protein. The sample lists over 400,000 distinct CDR3 sequences; about an eighth were seen once. Trimming stripped 1 base from V and 6 bases from J, with 10 bases between. Germline V gives CDR1 SGHVS, CDR2 FQNEAQ. This CDR3 has 14 amino acids. The origin of this receptor is a human donor who donated a stem cell graft to a child with combined immunodeficiency. J is TRBJ2-1 and V is TRBV7-8; unclear D gene. Source: PBMCs from the stem cell graft donor, taken from the stem cell graft. In nucleotides, the CDR3 is TGTGCCAGCAGCTTAGTCTCTACCTCCAATGAGCAGTTCTTC. This encodes CASSLVSTSNEQFF.